This T cell receptor beta chain was recorded in a study of T cell responses to AZD1222 COVID-19 vaccine. Study-level points and caveats: Most donors were white British and more were female, and clonal diversity was possibly underestimated. Distributed over spike, vaccine-associated CD4 TCRs predominated at 160-218 and 743-854.

Only in-frame clones appear in the TCRdb table, and some are missing; sequencing was by immunoSEQ multiplex PCR. The table has fewer than 200,000 clones, approximately 88% seen once. Trimming at V came to 4 bases and at J to 4 bases, leaving 16 bases not matched to a gene. The CDR3 contains 18 residues. Germline CDR1 reads SGHDN; CDR2 reads FVKESK. As regards this clone: Its antigen is still unknown.

Sequences were derived from peripheral blood, sampled 28 days after the second AZD1222 dose. The origin of this receptor is an adult who received the AZD1222 COVID-19 vaccine. The chain uses TRBV14 and TRBJ2-1; 7 nucleotides align to TRBD1. CDR3 loop: CASSPRRTGQKGYNEQFF. CDR3 coding DNA: TGTGCCAGCAGCCCCCGGAGGACAGGACAAAAGGGGTACAATGAGCAGTTCTTC.